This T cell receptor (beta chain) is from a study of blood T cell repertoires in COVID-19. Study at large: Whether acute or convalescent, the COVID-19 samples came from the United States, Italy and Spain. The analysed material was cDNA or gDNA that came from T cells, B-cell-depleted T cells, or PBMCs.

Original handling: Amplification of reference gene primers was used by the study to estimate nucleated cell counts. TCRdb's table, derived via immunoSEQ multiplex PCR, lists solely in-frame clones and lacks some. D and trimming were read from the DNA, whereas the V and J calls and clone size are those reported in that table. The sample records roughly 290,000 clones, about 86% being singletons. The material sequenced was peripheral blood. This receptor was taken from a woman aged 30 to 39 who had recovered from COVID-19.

The CDR3 protein is CASSEAAGGADTQYF. In DNA, the CDR3 is TGTGCCAGCAGTGAAGCAGCGGGAGGTGCAGATACGCAGTATTTT. The rearrangement joins TRBV6-1 to TRBJ2-3; 9 bases are shared with TRBD2. CDR3 size: 15 residues. Trimming cost V 0 bases and J 4 bases; bases outside gene matches: 2. CDR1 is MNHNS, CDR2 SASEGT, per germline.